These 26 T cell receptor beta chains share one sample of origin, sequenced in a study of blood T cell repertoires in COVID-19. TCRdb keeps only in-frame clones here, not all; method: immunoSEQ multiplex PCR. The data show about 100,000 clones, around 90% seen once. Sequenced sample: peripheral blood. Receptor source: a woman aged 45-65 years with COVID-19, enrolled during active disease.

The V call is TRBV19, the J call TRBJ1-2; D might be TRBD1 (5 bases). Germline V gives CDR1 LNHDA, CDR2 SQIVND (reference sequence). V was clipped by 7 bases and J by 3 bases, with 12 bases between them. The CDR3 is 13 residues long. CDR3 sequence reads: CASMRAGDYGYTF. CDR3 bases: TGTGCCAGTATGCGGGCGGGGGACTATGGCTACACCTTC.

The chain has TRBV7-6 and TRBJ1-2; 7 bases match TRBD1. The CDR3 runs 13 residues. Germline values: CDR1 SGHVS, CDR2 FNYEAQ. V was pared by 3 bases and J by 8 bases, with 6 bases of the junction left unmatched. The CDR3 DNA is TGTGCCAGCAGCTTGTCCCCGGGACAGGGCTACACCTTC. Amino acids: CASSLSPGQGYTF.

The CDR3 bases are TGTGCCAGCAGCACTAGCGGGCAGCCGAATTCACCCCTCCACTTT. Translated: CASSTSGQPNSPLHF. The chain has TRBV7-9 and TRBJ1-6; unclear D gene. Germline CDR1 and CDR2: SEHNR and FQNEAQ (reference sequence). Trimming removed 5 bases at V and 7 bases at J, with 15 bases between. The CDR3 spans 15 residues.

This clone has a handful of counts. This sequence joins TRBV2 and TRBJ1-3; D gene uncertain. V lost 1 base, J lost 9 bases, and 13 bases lay in between. The CDR3 has 14 amino acids. The germline gives CDR1 SNHLY, CDR2 FYNNEI. The CDR3 coding sequence is TGTGCCAGCAGTGAAGGTCTACCGCGCGGCACCATATATTTT. Amino acid sequence: CASSEGLPRGTIYF.

The chain combines TRBV10-2 with TRBJ2-1; 8 bases are shared with TRBD1. V was clipped by 9 bases and J by 2 bases; unmatched bases: 6. Per the germline V gene, CDR1 is WSHSY and CDR2 is SAAADI. The CDR3 length is 14 residues. In DNA, the CDR3 is TGCGCCAGTCAGGACAGGGCGGCCTACAATGAGCAGTTCTTC. Protein: CASQDRAAYNEQFF.

The V call is TRBV2, the J call TRBJ1-5; D is ambiguous. The germline V gene has CDR1 SNHLY and CDR2 FYNNEI. Trimming cost V 3 bases and J 0 bases, with 9 bases left between them. CDR3 length: 15 residues. CDR3 sequence: CASSEGVNSNQPQHF. In nucleotides, the CDR3 is TGTGCCAGCAGTGAGGGAGTAAATAGCAATCAGCCCCAGCATTTT.

The V gene is TRBV4-3, the J gene TRBJ1-2, with 8 nucleotides matching TRBD1. The CDR3 runs 16 residues. Per the germline V gene, CDR1 is LGHNA and CDR2 is YSLEER. V trimming: 4 bases; J trimming: 0 bases; junction bases outside the gene matches: 7. This CDR3 is CASSLGTGPSNYGYTF. As DNA, the CDR3 is TGCGCCAGCAGCCTCGGGACAGGCCCTTCTAACTATGGCTACACCTTC.

CDR3 amino acids: CASSSRGGADTQYF. The CDR3, as DNA: TGTGCCAGCAGTAGCCGGGGGGGCGCAGATACGCAGTATTTT. This chain connects TRBV2 to TRBJ2-3, with 8 bases identical to TRBD2. The CDR3 runs to 14 residues. Per germline, CDR1 SNHLY and CDR2 FYNNEI. V gave up 5 bases and J gave up 4 bases; unmatched junction bases: 5.

The V call is TRBV19, the J call TRBJ1-4; tentatively, D is TRBD1 (5 bases). Trimming left V 11 bases short and J 5 bases short, with 18 bases between. The CDR3 consists of 14 residues. Germline CDR1 and CDR2: LNHDA and SQIVND (reference sequence). Here the CDR3 reads CASSKDSWNEKLFF. Here the CDR3 DNA reads TGTGCCTCGTCCAAAGACAGTTGGAATGAAAAACTGTTTTTT.

This clone was counted between two and nine times. The CDR3 spells CAWRKLTGRSEQFF. The CDR3, as DNA: TGTGCCTGGAGAAAGCTCACAGGACGCAGTGAGCAGTTCTTC. The V call is TRBV30, the J call TRBJ2-1; possibly TRBD1 for D (5 bases). The CDR3 runs 14 residues. CDR1 and CDR2 from the germline V gene are GTSNPN and SVGIG (reference sequence). The V and J ends lost 3 bases and 9 bases respectively, with 18 bases between them.

This clone was seen a handful of times. The chain joins TRBV7-2 to TRBJ2-7, with TRBD1 matching over 7 bases. Losses at the gene ends were 5 bases for V and 4 bases for J; bases not matched to a gene: 11. The CDR3 contains 15 residues. Germline assignment: CDR1 SGHTA and CDR2 FQGNSA. The CDR3 loop is CASSSPPTGLYEQYF. The CDR3 nucleotides are TGTGCCAGCAGCAGCCCCCCGACAGGGTTGTACGAGCAGTACTTC.

The CDR3 here is CAWSSLGDNSPLHF. The DNA for the CDR3 is TGTGCCTGGAGCAGCCTAGGGGATAATTCACCCCTCCACTTT. This chain connects TRBV30 to TRBJ1-6; a possible D gene is TRBD1 (5 bases). The CDR3 extends over 14 amino acids. Trimming removed 3 bases from V and 5 bases from J, with 11 bases in between. CDR1 GTSNPN and CDR2 SVGIG come from the germline V gene (reference sequence).

V and J are TRBV7-2 and TRBJ2-7, with D tentatively TRBD1 (6 bases). The CDR3 consists of 16 residues. Germline loops: CDR1 SGHTA, CDR2 FQGNSA. V gave up 7 bases and J gave up 0 bases, with 19 bases separating them. CDR3 bases: TGTGCCAGCACCAACCGGAACTGGGACAACTCCTACGAGCAGTACTTC. Its translation: CASTNRNWDNSYEQYF.

This chain uses TRBV4-2 with TRBJ2-1, with 10 bases fitting TRBD2. This CDR3 has 16 residues. The V and J ends lost 2 bases and 4 bases, in that order; junction bases with no gene match: 5. Germline CDR1 and CDR2: LGHNA and YNFKEQ. The CDR3 protein is CASSQRSGGDYNEQFF. DNA of the CDR3: TGTGCCAGCAGCCAAAGGAGCGGGGGGGATTACAATGAGCAGTTCTTC.

V gene TRBV4-1 combines with J gene TRBJ2-1, with 7 nucleotides matching TRBD2. The germline V gene encodes CDR1 MGHRA and CDR2 YSYEKL. V trimming: 3 bases; J trimming: 7 bases; junction bases outside the gene matches: 6. The CDR3 extends over 14 amino acids. This chain's CDR3 is CASSHPLAENEQFF. CDR3 in DNA: TGCGCCAGCAGCCATCCTCTAGCGGAGAATGAGCAGTTCTTC.

The V and J genes are TRBV6-5 and TRBJ2-2; unclear D gene. This CDR3 comprises 15 residues. Germline CDR1 and CDR2: MNHEY and SVGAGI. Trimming took 10 bases from V and 0 from J, leaving 15 bases between them. DNA for the CDR3: TGTGCCACCGCTCCTACAGTAGCGAACACCGGGGAGCTGTTTTTT. Its translation: CATAPTVANTGELFF.

This clone was observed a single time. The V gene is TRBV3-1 (or the pseudogene TRBV3-2), the J gene TRBJ2-3; D might be TRBD2 (5 bases). The CDR3 covers 13 residues. V was cut by 3 bases and J by 8 bases, with 12 bases left in between. CDR1 and CDR2 (germline): LGHDT, YNNKEL (reference sequence). The CDR3 nucleotides are TGTGCCAGCAGCCAGGCAAGCGGTGTTACGCAGTATTTT. It translates to CASSQASGVTQYF.

The genes are TRBV27 and TRBJ1-1; 7 nucleotides match TRBD1. Trimming cost V 5 bases and J 0 bases; bases outside gene matches: 3. Looked up from germline, CDR1 is MNHEY and CDR2 is SMNVEV (reference sequence). This CDR3 has 14 amino acids. In DNA, the CDR3 is TGTGCCAGCAGTGTAAGGGGGCTGAACACTGAAGCTTTCTTT. Amino acids: CASSVRGLNTEAFF.

V and J are TRBV4-1 and TRBJ2-5, with 10 positions matching TRBD2. Germline values: CDR1 MGHRA, CDR2 YSYEKL. Trimming at V came to 1 base and at J to 3 bases, leaving 11 bases not matched to a gene. The CDR3 has 18 residues. CDR3 region: CASSQGMSGRAREETQYF. CDR3 sequence (DNA): TGCGCCAGCAGCCAAGGGATGAGCGGGAGGGCGAGGGAAGAGACCCAGTACTTC.

The rearrangement uses TRBV5-6 and TRBJ1-1; 10 bases align to TRBD1. J was trimmed by 4 bases and V by 3 bases; bases with no gene match: 0. This CDR3 contains 13 residues. CDR1 and CDR2 from the germline V gene are SGHDT and YYEEEE. The CDR3 nucleotides are TGTGCCAGCAGCTGGGACAGGGGCACTGAAGCTTTCTTT. Translation gives CASSWDRGTEAFF.

The chain is built from TRBV28 and TRBJ1-4, with D possibly TRBD1 on 5 matching bases. The V end lost 6 bases, the J end lost 1 base, and 21 bases lay between the germline ends. This CDR3 is built from 18 residues. From germline, CDR1 is MDHEN and CDR2 SYDVKM. In DNA form, the CDR3 reads TGTGCCAGCAGCTCTCCGGACGGGGGGTGGGAAACTAATGAAAAACTGTTTTTT. Translated: CASSSPDGGWETNEKLFF.

The table lists this clone with a count of one. The rearrangement joins TRBV7-2 to TRBJ2-7; D is perhaps TRBD2 (5 bases). The germline V gene encodes CDR1 SGHTA and CDR2 FQGNSA. Trimming pared 3 bases from V and 2 bases from J, leaving 8 bases between. The CDR3 runs to 13 residues. As DNA, the CDR3 is TGTGCCAGCAGCTTCTCCGGGACCTACGAGCAGTACTTC. This codes for CASSFSGTYEQYF.

The chain recombines TRBV4-2 with TRBJ2-2, with 7 nucleotides matching TRBD1. This CDR3 spans 17 amino acids. Germline values: CDR1 LGHNA, CDR2 YNFKEQ. V lost 3 bases, J lost 0 bases, and 7 bases stayed unmatched. The CDR3 here is CASSQPTGTANTGELFF. The CDR3 DNA is TGTGCCAGCAGCCAGCCGACCGGGACAGCGAACACCGGGGAGCTGTTTTTT.

Comments on this clone: An end of the junction differs from the germline gene, which may be a read error. This chain links TRBV7-7 with TRBJ2-2; 8 bases line up with TRBD1. The CDR3 contains 16 residues. The germline V gene encodes CDR1 SSHAT and CDR2 FNYEAQ (reference sequence). For the CDR3, the DNA is TGTGCTAGCAGCTTAGTTGTGGGACAGGACACCGGGGAGCTGTTTTTT. It yields the protein CASSLVVGQDTGELFF.

V is TRBV5-4 and J is TRBJ1-2; D gene ambiguous. V dropped 4 bases and J dropped 4 bases, with 14 bases sitting between them. The germline CDR1 and CDR2 sequences are SGHNT and YYREEE (reference sequence). CDR3 length: 14 amino acids. This CDR3 reads CASSHRGSSYGYTF. The CDR3 DNA reads TGTGCCAGCAGCCACCGGGGTAGCTCCTATGGCTACACCTTC.

This chain connects TRBV7-2 to TRBJ2-3; 7 positions match TRBD2. CDR3 length: 15 amino acids. Germline loops: CDR1 SGHTA, CDR2 FQGNSA. The V segment lost 1 base and the J segment 4 bases; nucleotides outside the gene matches: 5. The CDR3 sequence is CASSLGSGRADTQYF. CDR3 sequence (DNA): TGTGCCAGCAGCTTAGGTTCAGGGAGGGCAGATACGCAGTATTTT.